Sequencing of this TCR beta chain was carried out in a study of glioma-infiltrating T cells. This clonotype was found many times. An end of the junction does not agree with germline; a read error may underlie this. The iRepertoire nested amplicon-rescue multiplex PCR amplified TCR alpha and beta CDR3s from RNA. TCRdb re-called the multiplex PCR reads with MiXCR, one entry per CDR3 protein. The table includes fewer than 250,000 distinct CDR3 sequences, 25% to 35% detected once. Sequences were obtained from glioma tissue, nonneoplastic brain tissue, or PBMCs (not recorded which). The sequence derives from a human donor with low-grade glioma or glioblastoma, undergoing nonglioma brain surgery, or in good health (not recorded which).

The CDR3 DNA sequence: TGTGCCAGCGGCTTGGGAGGGGGGACCAAAAACATTCAGTACTTC. Encoded protein: CASGLGGGTKNIQYF. This sequence joins TRBV7-2 and TRBJ2-4; D is possibly TRBD2 (7 bases). The CDR3 is 15 amino acids. In germline, CDR1 is SGHTA, CDR2 FQGNSA.